This T cell receptor (beta chain) was recovered during a study of blood T cell repertoires in COVID-19 (dated by TCRdb to 2018 to 2021). General notes on the study: Collaborator samples came from the United States, Italy and Spain and covered acute and convalescent phases of COVID-19. Where available, HLA class I and class II types were taken from metadata supplied by the sample provider and were not determined by assay-based typing. The dataset comprised deeply sampled blood TCRbeta repertoires from subjects exposed to, actively infected with, or recovered from COVID-19. Samples came from the ongoing ImmuneRACE study (first 160 participants) plus 1,254 subjects from 6 global collaborators. The prospective study material was composed of cDNA or gDNA derived from T cells, B-cell-depleted T cells, or PBMCs. The repertoires were made available in a free public database intended to serve as a resource for research on the immune response to SARS-CoV-2. A de-identified subject ID, COVID-19 status, age in years and sex were almost always included in the sample metadata. What the research found in general, with its limitations: How much clinical and demographic metadata was included differed by source and by participant, and the metadata was provided uncurated.

Each collaborating institution followed its own protocols to collect whole blood in K2EDTA tubes. For TCRbeta analysis, collaborator samples were shipped as frozen whole blood, as isolated PBMCs, or as DNA extracted from either sample type. TCRbeta CDR3 regions were amplified from genomic DNA by means of the immunoSEQ Assay, a bias-controlled multiplex PCR. On the study's bioinformatics: Within the assay, amplification of reference gene primers was used to estimate how many nucleated cells each sample contained. Sequence reads were collapsed and filtered to measure the absolute abundance of every unique TCRbeta CDR3 rearrangement. For each sample, productive Simpson clonality was calculated as the square root of Simpson's diversity index across productive rearrangements. TCRdb provides this immuneACCESS table in a form limited to in-frame rearrangements. Some clones are lacking; in checked studies, under half of them reflect an unresolved V gene, and why the rest are absent is not known. V and J calls and clone size are copied from that table; D and trimming were computed from the DNA. A total of tens of thousands of clones appear in this sample, more than 90% of them only once. The biggest ten clones account for approximately 9.1% of the sample.

Measured from the cysteine to the phenylalanine, the CDR3 is 17 residues long. The kept DNA is CDR3 alone, 51 bases in frame from the first base. From a lookup of the germline V gene, CDR1 and CDR2 are LGHNA and YNFKEQ. V sheds 0 bases and J sheds 6 bases, leaving 17 bases between their ends. About this clone itself: Its target antigen remains unknown. One base away there is no much larger clone; base qualities are not given.

The rearranged chain carries TRBV4-2 and TRBJ2-2; the D segment could be TRBD2, given 6 matching bases. The receptor was isolated from a human donor in a cohort sampled during active COVID-19. The sequenced sample consisted of peripheral blood. The DNA sequence follows: TGTGCCAGCAGCCAAGATCCGGGGGAAAGGGGCTCCGGGGAGCTGTTTTTT. Translation gives CASSQDPGERGSGELFF.